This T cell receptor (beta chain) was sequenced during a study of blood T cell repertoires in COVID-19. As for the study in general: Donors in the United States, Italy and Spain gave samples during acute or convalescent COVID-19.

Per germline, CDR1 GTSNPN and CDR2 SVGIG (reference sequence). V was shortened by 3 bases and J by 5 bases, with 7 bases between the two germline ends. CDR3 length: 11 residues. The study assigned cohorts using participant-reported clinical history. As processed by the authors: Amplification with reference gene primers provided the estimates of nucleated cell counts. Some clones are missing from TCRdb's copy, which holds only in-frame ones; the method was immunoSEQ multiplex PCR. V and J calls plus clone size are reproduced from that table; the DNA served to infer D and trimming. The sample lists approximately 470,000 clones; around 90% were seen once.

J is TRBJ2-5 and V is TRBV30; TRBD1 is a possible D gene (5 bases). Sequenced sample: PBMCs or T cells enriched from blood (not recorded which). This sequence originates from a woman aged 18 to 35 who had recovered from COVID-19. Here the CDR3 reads CAWRGQETQYF. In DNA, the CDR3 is TGTGCCTGGAGGGGGCAGGAGACCCAGTACTTC. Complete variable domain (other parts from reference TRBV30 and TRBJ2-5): SQTIHQWPATLVQPVGSPLSLECTVEGTSNPNLYWYRQAAGRGLQLLFYSVGIGQISSEVPQNLSASRPQDRQFILSSKKLLLSDSGFYLCAWRGQETQYFGPGTRLLVL.